These 21 T cell receptor beta chains were all obtained from the same sample, sequenced in a study of radiotherapy plus CTLA-4 blockade in lung cancer. The assay was immunoSEQ multiplex PCR, and TCRdb's table has in-frame clones only and misses some. Counted here are 12,000 to 15,000 clones, under 75% occurring once; the ten biggest clones make up about 55%. This material consisted of peripheral blood, taken from a patient treated with radiotherapy plus ipilimumab. The receptors shown here come from a human donor with non-small cell lung cancer whose response to radiotherapy plus ipilimumab could not be evaluated.

The V call is TRBV9, the J call TRBJ2-1, with TRBD2 identical over 10 bases. The junction had 13 bases not matched to a gene; V was cut back by 4 bases and J by 12 bases. The CDR3 sequence is 15 residues long. The germline V gene encodes CDR1 SGDLS and CDR2 YYNGEE. The CDR3 loop is CASSPPGTSAAPQFF. In DNA form, the CDR3 reads TGTGCCAGCAGCCCGCCCGGGACTAGCGCGGCTCCGCAGTTCTTC. The entire variable domain, with the rest obtained from reference TRBV9 and TRBJ2-1, is as follows: DSGVTQTPKHLITATGQRVTLRCSPRSGDLSVYWYQQSLDQGLQFLIQYYNGEERAKGNILERFSAQQFPDLHSELNLSSLELGDSALYFCASSPPGTSAAPQFFGPGTRLTVL.

The J gene is TRBJ2-7, the V gene TRBV9, with D tentatively TRBD1 (6 bases). The CDR3 consists of 15 residues. Germline values: CDR1 SGDLS, CDR2 YYNGEE. Trimming stripped 4 bases from V and 1 base from J, with 15 bases between. The CDR3 region has the DNA TGTGCCAGCAGCCCCCAACCACAGGGTTCCTACGAGCAGTACTTC. Amino acid sequence: CASSPQPQGSYEQYF.

The V and J genes are TRBV7-6 and TRBJ2-7, with D maybe TRBD2 (6 bases). Germline lookup yields CDR1 SGHVS and CDR2 FNYEAQ. V gave up 7 bases and J gave up 5 bases, with 21 bases separating them. This CDR3 is 15 amino acids long. The CDR3 region is CASKIGGQGVDEQYF. In DNA form, the CDR3 reads TGTGCCAGCAAGATTGGAGGGCAGGGCGTCGACGAGCAGTACTTC.

V usage is TRBV5-1 and J usage is TRBJ2-2; D perhaps matches TRBD1 (6 bases). CDR1 and CDR2 from the germline V gene are SGHRS and YFSETQ. This CDR3 is 19 amino acids long. The germline V and J ends were trimmed by 4 bases and 6 bases, with 28 bases remaining between them. The CDR3 nucleotides are TGCGCCAGCAGCCCGGACCTACAGGGTGTGGTTTATAGGTCCGGGGAGCTGTTTTTT. Its translation: CASSPDLQGVVYRSGELFF.

V and J are TRBV6-6 and TRBJ2-1; tentative D call: TRBD2 (5 bases). CDR1 and CDR2 (germline): MNHNY, SVGAGI (reference sequence). The CDR3 length is 15 residues. Trimming took off 0 bases at V and 7 bases at J, with 13 bases between the two ends. The CDR3: CASSYSADWGNEQFF. The CDR3 coding sequence is TGTGCCAGCAGTTACTCGGCGGACTGGGGAAATGAGCAGTTCTTC.

This clone is large within its sample. Other DNA sequences in the sample encode the same CDR3. The CDR3 protein is CAWTGSWLAFF. The CDR3, as DNA: TGTGCCTGGACAGGGTCATGGTTAGCTTTCTTT. The chain joins TRBV30 to TRBJ1-1; D may be TRBD1 (5 bases). The V end lost 4 bases, the J end lost 10 bases, and 13 bases lay between the germline ends. Per the germline V gene, CDR1 is GTSNPN and CDR2 is SVGIG (reference sequence). This CDR3 is 11 amino acids long.

V gene TRBV5-1 combines with J gene TRBJ2-5; TRBD2 is a possible D gene (6 bases). There are 15 residues in the CDR3. Germline assignment: CDR1 SGHRS and CDR2 YFSETQ. Trimming pared 5 bases from V and 4 bases from J, leaving 18 bases between. In DNA form, the CDR3 reads TGCGCCAGCAGGGCAATGGGACTTGGGGGAGAGACCCAGTACTTC. This encodes CASRAMGLGGETQYF.

The CDR3 DNA is TGCGCCAGCAGTCGGAGAGGTACGGGAGTC. The encoded protein is CASSRRGTGV. V is TRBV23-1 and J is TRBJ2-7; tentative D call: TRBD2 (5 bases). TRBV23-1 is an ORF for which the function is uncertain. The CDR3 consists of 10 residues.

Only a few counts were recorded for this clone. The chain is built from TRBV5-1 and TRBJ2-1; TRBD2 matches 9 bases. The CDR3 length is 17 residues. J was trimmed by 5 bases and V by 0 bases; bases with no gene match: 9. In germline, CDR1 is SGHRS, CDR2 YFSETQ. As DNA, the CDR3 is TGCGCCAGCAGCTTGGGAGCGGGGGGCCCCGCGGACAATGAGCAGTTCTTC. Translated, it gives CASSLGAGGPADNEQFF.

The chain couples TRBV29-1 to TRBJ1-2; perhaps TRBD1 as D (6 bases). Trimming removed 6 bases at V and 2 bases at J, with 10 bases between. Germline CDR1 reads SQVTM; CDR2 reads ANQGSEA. This CDR3 spans 12 amino acids. CDR3 sequence: CSVYTGNYGYTF. The CDR3 region has the DNA TGCAGCGTGTACACAGGGAACTATGGCTACACCTTC.

The chain has TRBV19 and TRBJ1-2, with 10 positions matching TRBD1. J lost 8 bases, V lost 9 bases, and 12 bases had no gene match. Germline-derived CDR1 and CDR2 are LNHDA and SQIVND (reference sequence). CDR3 length equals 14 residues. CDR3 in DNA: TGTGCCAGCAAGACAGGGGGCAGAGTCGGCGGCTACACCTTC. This sequence encodes CASKTGGRVGGYTF.

Many counts were recorded for this clone. The rearrangement uses TRBV7-8 and TRBJ2-3; 11 bases agree with TRBD2. The trim removed 4 bases at V and 0 bases at J, leaving 6 bases unmatched. The CDR3 consists of 17 residues. CDR1 is SGHVS, CDR2 FQNEAQ, per germline. The CDR3, as DNA: TGTGCCAGCAGCTCTAGACTAGCGGGGCCTAGCACAGATACGCAGTATTTT. As protein: CASSSRLAGPSTDTQYF.

A single count supports this clone. The CDR3 protein is CASSQDLAGELFF. The CDR3 DNA reads as TGCGCCAGCAGCCAAGATCTAGCCGGGGAGCTGTTTTTT. The chain links TRBV4-1 to TRBJ2-2, with D hard to call. Germline CDR1 is MGHRA and CDR2 is YSYEKL. Trimming stripped 0 bases from V and 6 bases from J, with 5 bases between. The CDR3 runs 13 residues.

This sequence joins TRBV27 and TRBJ2-3, with 8 bases matching TRBD1. The V gene's germline CDR1 is MNHEY and CDR2 SMNVEV (reference sequence). V lost 6 bases to trimming and J lost 6 bases; unmatched junction nucleotides: 8. This CDR3 comprises 14 residues. CDR3 loop: CASSIAQGDDTQYF. The CDR3 bases are TGTGCCAGCAGCATCGCACAGGGGGACGATACGCAGTATTTT.

The DNA for the CDR3 is TGTGCCAGCAGTTTAGGATTAGAGGGGGAAGAGACCCAGTACTTC. This gives the protein CASSLGLEGEETQYF. The V call is TRBV27, the J call TRBJ2-5; D may be TRBD1 (6 bases). The V end lost 2 bases, the J end lost 3 bases, and 13 bases lay between the germline ends. From germline, CDR1 is MNHEY and CDR2 SMNVEV (reference sequence). The CDR3 loop spans 15 amino acids.

This clone was seen once. The chain uses TRBV10-1 and TRBJ2-6; D call uncertain. The CDR3 runs 18 residues. Germline V gene lookup returns CDR1 WNHNN and CDR2 SYGVQD (reference sequence). The germline V and J ends were trimmed by 5 bases and 5 bases, with 22 bases remaining between them. CDR3 DNA sequence: TGCGCCAGCAGTCGGAAGCAAAGATCGCACAGTCGGGCCAACGTCCTGACTTTC. As protein: CASSRKQRSHSRANVLTF.

The chain recombines TRBV6-4 with TRBJ2-2; 12 positions match TRBD2. Germline values: CDR1 MRHNA, CDR2 SNTAGT. Trimming at V came to 4 bases and at J to 3 bases, leaving 0 bases not matched to a gene. The CDR3 totals 15 residues. The CDR3 bases are TGTGCCAGCAGTGGACTAGCGGGGGACACCGGGGAGCTGTTTTTT. It is translated as CASSGLAGDTGELFF.

This chain links TRBV30 with TRBJ2-7, with 8 bases identical to TRBD1. Germline CDR1 reads GTSNPN; CDR2 reads SVGIG (reference sequence). The ends lost 4 bases at V and 6 bases at J; junction bases unmatched: 11. The CDR3 is 14 residues long. The CDR3 DNA reads as TGTGCCTGGAACGTTATGGCAGGGGGCGCCGAGCAGTACTTC. Translation: CAWNVMAGGAEQYF.

Here the CDR3 reads CAWNRNSPLHF. CDR3 DNA sequence: TGTGCCTGGAACCGGAATTCACCCCTCCACTTT. J is TRBJ1-6 and V is TRBV30; D is undetermined. Germline V CDR1 and CDR2: GTSNPN, SVGIG (reference sequence). The CDR3 has 11 residues. With 4 bases removed from V and 7 bases from J, the gap between germline ends came to 5 bases.

The V and J genes are TRBV30 and TRBJ1-1, with D uncertain. CDR3 length equals 13 residues. With 4 bases removed from V and 1 base from J, the gap between germline ends came to 10 bases. Germline V CDR1 and CDR2: GTSNPN, SVGIG (reference sequence). Here the CDR3 DNA reads TGTGCCTGGATGATACGGGGGAACACTGAAGCTTTCTTT. Encoded protein: CAWMIRGNTEAFF.

The CDR3, as DNA: TGTGCCAGCACCAGGGGACGGGAGAACACTGAAGCTTTCTTT. Protein: CASTRGRENTEAFF. The chain recombines TRBV7-9 with TRBJ1-1, with D possibly being TRBD1 (6 bases). The CDR3 length is 14 residues. Trimming took 7 bases from V and 1 from J, leaving 13 bases between them. Germline assignment: CDR1 SEHNR and CDR2 FQNEAQ (reference sequence). The whole variable domain, filled in from reference TRBV7-9 and TRBJ1-1, reads DTGVSQNPRHKITKRGQNVTFRCDPISEHNRLYWYRQTLGQGPEFLTYFQNEAQLEKSRLLSDRFSAERPKGSFSTLEIQRTEQGDSAMYLCASTRGRENTEAFFGQGTRLTVV.